The 10 T cell receptor beta chains below were found in one sample sequenced in a study of radiotherapy plus CTLA-4 blockade in lung cancer. Assay used: immunoSEQ multiplex PCR; TCRdb lists only in-frame clones, some missing. The sample includes roughly 110,000 clones, roughly 80% of them seen just once. Sequences were derived from peripheral blood, sampled from a patient treated with radiotherapy plus ipilimumab. All receptors derive from a human donor with non-small cell lung cancer that progressed on radiotherapy plus ipilimumab. Some clones in this sample may be carry-over from other donors' samples.

In its sample, this clone was seen once. J is TRBJ1-2 and V is TRBV6-1; no definite D call. Deletions cut 3 bases from V and 3 bases from J, with 5 bases between. Germline V CDR1 and CDR2: MNHNS, SASEGT. CDR3 size: 12 residues. The CDR3 DNA sequence: TGTGCCAGCAGTGACAGGTACTATGGCTACACCTTC. It translates to CASSDRYYGYTF.

The chain uses TRBV7-2 and TRBJ1-3; 8 bases are a match to TRBD1. CDR1 and CDR2 (germline): SGHTA, FQGNSA. J lost 2 bases, V lost 5 bases, and 8 bases had no gene match. The CDR3 sequence is 16 residues long. Here the CDR3 reads CASSPLRTGPGNTIYF. For the CDR3, the DNA is TGTGCCAGCAGCCCATTACGGACAGGGCCTGGAAACACCATATATTTT. Based on the CDR3 plus reference TRBV7-2 and TRBJ1-3, the full variable domain is GAGVSQSPSNKVTEKGKDVELRCDPISGHTALYWYRQSLGQGLEFLIYFQGNSAPDKSGLPSDRFSAERTGGSVSTLTIQRTQQEDSAVYLCASSPLRTGPGNTIYFGEGSWLTVV.

The gene calls are TRBV2 and TRBJ2-2; D might be TRBD1 or TRBD2, each matching 5 bases. Germline CDR1 reads SNHLY; CDR2 reads FYNNEI. This CDR3 spans 14 amino acids. V shed 4 bases and J shed 1 base, with 7 bases lying between them. CDR3: CASSVGENTGELFF. In nucleotides, the CDR3 is TGTGCCAGCAGTGTGGGGGAGAACACCGGGGAGCTGTTTTTT.

The genes are TRBV27 and TRBJ2-7; TRBD2 aligns across 8 bases. Germline V CDR1 and CDR2: MNHEY, SMNVEV (reference sequence). This CDR3 is built from 15 residues. The V segment lost 6 bases and the J segment 0 bases; nucleotides outside the gene matches: 7. This chain's CDR3 is CASRPSGGASYEQYF. The DNA for the CDR3 is TGTGCCAGCAGACCGAGCGGGGGAGCCTCCTACGAGCAGTACTTC.

This clone was observed a handful of times. In DNA form, the CDR3 reads TGTGCCAGTAGTGGGGGCCTCCTGGGTACCGGGGAGCTGTTTTTT. Its protein product is CASSGGLLGTGELFF. The chain uses TRBV19 and TRBJ2-2, with D maybe TRBD1 (6 bases). CDR3 size: 15 residues. Germline V gene sequence: CDR1 LNHDA, CDR2 SQIVND (reference sequence). V lost 5 bases, J lost 5 bases, and 15 bases lay in between.

The chain recombines TRBV4-3 with TRBJ1-1; the D gene is possibly TRBD1 (5 bases). This CDR3 has 15 amino acids. The germline V gene encodes CDR1 LGHNA and CDR2 YSLEER. V lost 3 bases to trimming and J lost 11 bases, with 22 bases between them. CDR3 loop: CASSHASEGRFRAFF. The CDR3 DNA reads as TGCGCCAGCAGCCATGCCTCCGAGGGGAGATTTCGGGCTTTCTTT.

The genes are TRBV19 and TRBJ2-7, with D tentatively TRBD2 (5 bases). Trimming pared 5 bases from V and 0 bases from J, leaving 11 bases between. Germline lookup yields CDR1 LNHDA and CDR2 SQIVND (reference sequence). The CDR3 has 14 amino acids. The CDR3, as DNA: TGTGCCAGTAGTCTTGTGAGCGGCTCCTACGAGCAGTACTTC. Its protein is CASSLVSGSYEQYF.

A remark on this clone: The same CDR3 is also encoded by other DNA sequences in this sample. The J gene is TRBJ1-3, the V gene TRBV7-2; the D is unclear. The germline V and J ends were trimmed by 3 bases and 4 bases, with 4 bases remaining between them. CDR1 is SGHTA and CDR2 is FQGNSA in the germline V gene. The CDR3 spans 12 residues. DNA for the CDR3: TGTGCCAGCAGCTTGTCGGGAAACACCATATATTTT. Its protein is CASSLSGNTIYF.

The chain is built from TRBV5-1 and TRBJ2-5, with D possibly TRBD2 on 6 matching bases. V was trimmed by 1 base and J by 2 bases, leaving 15 bases between them. CDR3 length equals 16 residues. Germline V gene sequence: CDR1 SGHRS, CDR2 YFSETQ. The CDR3 nucleotides are TGCGCCAGCAGCTTGCAACTGGGGGGTGGTCAAGAGACCCAGTACTTC. Translating gives CASSLQLGGGQETQYF.

CDR3 sequence: CASSPGGQTNEKLFF. In DNA, the CDR3 is TGTGCCAGCTCACCAGGGGGACAGACTAATGAAAAACTGTTTTTT. This chain joins TRBV18 and TRBJ1-4; TRBD1 matches at 7 bases. The CDR3 sequence is 15 residues long. CDR1 is KGHSH and CDR2 is LQKENI in the germline V gene. V shed 2 bases and J 2 bases; nucleotides not matched to a gene: 2.